What follows are 14 T cell receptor beta chains derived from one specimen sequenced in a study of post-analysis software for immune sequencing data. General study results and limits: When patients were compared with controls, about 5 TRBV segments were more frequent, TRBV5-6, TRBV5-1 and TRBV20-1 among them.

Antigens of these TCRs are unknown. Unique molecular identifiers were carried by the TCR beta cDNA libraries. MiXCR, run by TCRdb on the PCR reads, gives a single entry per CDR3 protein. Of hundreds of thousands of distinct CDR3 sequences listed, 25% to 30% are singletons. What was sequenced was blood. These receptors came from a girl aged 10 to 17 with multiple sclerosis.

This sequence joins TRBV27 and TRBJ1-5, with D perhaps matching TRBD1 (5 bases). The CDR3 consists of 14 residues. Germline CDR1 MNHEY, CDR2 SMNVEV (reference sequence). The V gene lost 0 bases and the J gene lost 5 bases, with 8 bases spanning the gap. The CDR3 is CASSLSRGHQPQHF. CDR3 DNA sequence: TGTGCCAGCAGTTTATCGAGGGGTCATCAGCCCCAGCATTTT.

This clonotype was recorded a few times. This rearrangement joins TRBV7-9 to TRBJ2-7; 7 nucleotides align to TRBD1. CDR3 length: 15 residues. Germline loops: CDR1 SEHNR, CDR2 FQNEAQ (reference sequence). The V and J ends lost 2 bases and 3 bases, in that order; junction bases with no gene match: 7. CDR3 region: CASSLPETGSYEQYF. In DNA, the CDR3 is TGTGCCAGCAGCTTACCTGAGACAGGGAGCTACGAGCAGTACTTC.

This clonotype was recorded many times. V gene TRBV7-2 combines with J gene TRBJ2-7; the D call may be TRBD1 or TRBD2 (5 bases each). The germline V and J ends were trimmed by 5 bases and 5 bases, with 13 bases remaining between them. The CDR3 consists of 13 residues. The germline V gene has CDR1 SGHTA and CDR2 FQGNSA. The DNA of the CDR3 is TGTGCCAGCAGCCAATCGGGGCTGAACGAGCAGTACTTC. Its translation is CASSQSGLNEQYF.

This clonotype came up a few times. The chain combines TRBV5-1 with TRBJ1-2, with D perhaps TRBD1 (5 bases). This CDR3 contains 14 residues. Germline V lookup: CDR1 SGHRS, CDR2 YFSETQ. The germline V and J ends were trimmed by 0 bases and 4 bases, with 10 bases remaining between them. In DNA, the CDR3 is TGCGCCAGCAGCTTGGAGACAGTAGCCTATGGCTACACCTTC. Translation: CASSLETVAYGYTF. The full variable domain, rest sourced from reference TRBV5-1 and TRBJ1-2, is KAGVTQTPRYLIKTRGQQVTLSCSPISGHRSVSWYQQTPGQGLQFLFEYFSETQRNKGNFPGRFSGRQFSNSRSEMNVSTLELGDSALYLCASSLETVAYGYTFGSGTRLTVV.

This clonotype came up a few times. The chain recombines TRBV4-3 with TRBJ2-6, with D perhaps matching TRBD1 (6 bases). V dropped 3 bases and J dropped 2 bases, with 11 bases sitting between them. Germline V gene sequence: CDR1 LGHNA, CDR2 YSLEER. The CDR3 is 16 amino acids. The CDR3 coding sequence is TGCGCCAGCAGCCAGGAACAGGGCGCTGGGGCCAACGTCCTGACTTTC. Its translation: CASSQEQGAGANVLTF.

The chain recombines TRBV28 with TRBJ2-4, with D possibly called TRBD1 or TRBD2 (6 bases each). CDR1 is MDHEN and CDR2 is SYDVKM in the germline V gene. V was clipped by 5 bases and J by 0 bases, with 14 bases between them. The CDR3 consists of 16 residues. DNA of the CDR3: TGTGCCAGCAGTGGGGGGCAGCCTCTAGCCAAAAACATTCAGTACTTC. Protein: CASSGGQPLAKNIQYF.

This clonotype appeared a few times. This chain uses TRBV5-1 with TRBJ2-5; no clear D gene. There are 12 residues in the CDR3. Trimming removed 7 bases from V and 5 bases from J, with 12 bases in between. Per germline, CDR1 SGHRS and CDR2 YFSETQ. The CDR3: CASGWERETQYF. The CDR3 DNA reads as TGCGCCAGCGGCTGGGAAAGGGAGACCCAGTACTTC.

The CDR3 DNA follows: TGTGCCAGCACAAACCTGGGACTAGCGGCAGTGACGCAGTATTTT. It encodes CASTNLGLAAVTQYF. The chain has TRBV12-3 or TRBV12-4 and TRBJ2-3; 11 nucleotides match TRBD2. The CDR3 spans 15 residues. With V trimmed by 7 bases and J by 9 bases, 12 bases remained unmatched.

This clonotype was detected many times. V usage is TRBV29-1 and J usage is TRBJ2-3; 10 bases map to TRBD2. CDR3 length: 16 residues. Germline V gene sequence: CDR1 SQVTM, CDR2 ANQGSEA. The ends lost 3 bases at V and 0 bases at J; junction bases unmatched: 6. The chain's CDR3 is CSVEPSGGGSTDTQYF. CDR3 DNA sequence: TGCAGCGTTGAGCCTAGCGGGGGCGGGAGCACAGATACGCAGTATTTT.

The chain has TRBV20-1 and TRBJ1-2; D perhaps matches TRBD1 (5 bases). The CDR3 extends over 14 amino acids. V was clipped by 3 bases and J by 2 bases, with 13 bases between them. The V gene's germline CDR1 is DFQATT and CDR2 SNEGSKA (reference sequence). CDR3 region: CSASTQAGNYGYTF. The DNA of the CDR3 is TGCAGTGCTAGCACTCAGGCAGGGAACTATGGCTACACCTTC.

The sample holds a few counts of this clonotype. The chain carries TRBV3-1 and TRBJ2-5, with D possibly matching TRBD2 (6 bases). The germline V gene encodes CDR1 LGHDT and CDR2 YNNKEL (reference sequence). The germline V and J ends were trimmed by 6 bases and 6 bases, with 17 bases remaining between them. The CDR3 extends over 14 amino acids. In DNA form, the CDR3 reads TGTGCCAGCAGTCCCTCGGGGGTTCGAAAGACCCAGTACTTC. Residues: CASSPSGVRKTQYF.

This clonotype was seen at least ten times. The rearrangement uses TRBV29-1 and TRBJ2-5; 11 nucleotides agree with TRBD2. Germline CDR1 is SQVTM and CDR2 is ANQGSEA. The CDR3 has 16 residues. The V gene end was trimmed by 1 base and the J gene end by 5 bases; junction bases not matched to a gene: 9. The DNA for the CDR3 is TGCAGCGTTGAAGGCCTAGCGGGAGGATCTTACGAGACCCAGTACTTC. Amino acid sequence: CSVEGLAGGSYETQYF.

The rearrangement uses TRBV7-2 and TRBJ1-1; D is unclear. This CDR3 contains 12 residues. The ends were cut back, 3 bases at V and 11 bases at J, with 13 bases in the middle. CDR1 and CDR2 from the germline V gene are SGHTA and FQGNSA. CDR3 coding DNA: TGTGCCAGCAGCTTTGGAAGTCTCGGCGCTTTCTTT. It specifies CASSFGSLGAFF.

In this sample, this clonotype turned up a few times. The chain uses TRBV11-2 and TRBJ2-1; 8 positions agree with TRBD2. V gave up 4 bases and J gave up 8 bases; unmatched junction bases: 10. Germline CDR1 reads SGHAT; CDR2 reads FQNNGV. The CDR3 loop spans 15 amino acids. In DNA form, the CDR3 reads TGTGCCAGCAGCTCCCAAGGGCTAGCGGGTGATGAGCAGTTCTTC. It specifies CASSSQGLAGDEQFF.